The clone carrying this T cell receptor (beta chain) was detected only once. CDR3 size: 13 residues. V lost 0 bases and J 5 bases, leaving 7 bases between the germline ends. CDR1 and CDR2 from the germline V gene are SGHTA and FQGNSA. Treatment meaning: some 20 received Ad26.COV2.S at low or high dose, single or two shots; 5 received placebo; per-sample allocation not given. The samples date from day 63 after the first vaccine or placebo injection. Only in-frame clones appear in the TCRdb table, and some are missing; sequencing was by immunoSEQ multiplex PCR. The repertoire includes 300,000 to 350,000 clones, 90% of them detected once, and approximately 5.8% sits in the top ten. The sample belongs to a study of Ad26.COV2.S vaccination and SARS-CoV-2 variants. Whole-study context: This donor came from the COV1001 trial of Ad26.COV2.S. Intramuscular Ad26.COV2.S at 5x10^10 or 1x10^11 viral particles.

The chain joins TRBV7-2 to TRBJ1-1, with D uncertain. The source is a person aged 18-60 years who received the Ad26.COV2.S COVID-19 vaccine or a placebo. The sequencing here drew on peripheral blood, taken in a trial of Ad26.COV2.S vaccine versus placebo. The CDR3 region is CASSLARQTEAFF. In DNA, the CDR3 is TGTGCCAGCAGCTTAGCGCGGCAGACTGAAGCTTTCTTT.